This TCR beta chain was sequenced during a study of T cells after posttransplantation cyclophosphamide. Study-wide results and caveats: Recipient CMV seropositivity and CMV reactivation strongly tracked TRB clonality.

Peripheral blood was collected from the related graft donor on the marrow donation day. TCRdb's table, derived via immunoSEQ multiplex PCR, lists solely in-frame clones and lacks some. The sample holds tens of thousands of clones, about 94% seen once. V was pared by 1 base and J by 4 bases, with 7 bases of the junction left unmatched. Germline CDR1 MGHRA, CDR2 YSYEKL. The CDR3 sequence is 16 residues long. For this clone: Its specificity is not known.

The sequence came from a woman in her 30s in good health and a related stem cell transplant donor. Sequencing was performed on PBMCs. This chain connects TRBV4-1 to TRBJ2-3; 8 bases fit TRBD1. The CDR3 sequence is CASSQGTGTSPDTQYF. The CDR3 region has the DNA TGCGCCAGCAGCCAAGGGACAGGGACGAGCCCAGATACGCAGTATTTT.